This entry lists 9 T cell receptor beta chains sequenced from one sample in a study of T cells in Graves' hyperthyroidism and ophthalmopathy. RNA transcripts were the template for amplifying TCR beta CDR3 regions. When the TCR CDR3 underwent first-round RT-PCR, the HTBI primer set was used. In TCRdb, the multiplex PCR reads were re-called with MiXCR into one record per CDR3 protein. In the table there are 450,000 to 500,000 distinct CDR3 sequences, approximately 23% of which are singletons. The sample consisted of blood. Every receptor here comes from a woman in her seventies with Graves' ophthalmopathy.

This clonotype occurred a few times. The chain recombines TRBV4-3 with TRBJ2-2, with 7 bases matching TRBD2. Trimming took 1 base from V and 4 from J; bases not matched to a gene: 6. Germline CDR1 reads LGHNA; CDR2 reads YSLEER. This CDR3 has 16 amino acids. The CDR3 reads CASSQGEGAGTGELFF. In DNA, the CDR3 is TGCGCCAGCAGCCAAGGGGAGGGAGCCGGCACCGGGGAGCTGTTTTTT.

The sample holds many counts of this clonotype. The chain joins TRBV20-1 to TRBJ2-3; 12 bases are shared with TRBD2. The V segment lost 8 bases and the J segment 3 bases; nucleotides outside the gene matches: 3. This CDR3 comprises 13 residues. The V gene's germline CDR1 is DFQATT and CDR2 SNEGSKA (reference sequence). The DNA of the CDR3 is TGCAGTACTCTAGCGGGAGGGACAGATACGCAGTATTTT. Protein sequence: CSTLAGGTDTQYF.

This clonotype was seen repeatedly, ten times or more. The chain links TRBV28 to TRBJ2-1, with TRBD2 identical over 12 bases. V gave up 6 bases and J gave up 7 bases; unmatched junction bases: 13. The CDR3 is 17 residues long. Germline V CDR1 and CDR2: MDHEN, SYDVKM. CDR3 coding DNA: TGTGCCAGCAGCGGGGGACTAGCGGGCGAGTCCTGGAATGAGCAGTTCTTC. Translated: CASSGGLAGESWNEQFF.

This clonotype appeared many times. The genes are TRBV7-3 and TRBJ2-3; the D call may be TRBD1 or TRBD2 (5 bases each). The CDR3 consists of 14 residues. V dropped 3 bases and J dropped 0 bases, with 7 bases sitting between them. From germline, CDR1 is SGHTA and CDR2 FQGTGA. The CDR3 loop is CASSFRDSTDTQYF. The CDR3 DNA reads TGTGCCAGCAGCTTCCGGGACAGCACAGATACGCAGTATTTT.

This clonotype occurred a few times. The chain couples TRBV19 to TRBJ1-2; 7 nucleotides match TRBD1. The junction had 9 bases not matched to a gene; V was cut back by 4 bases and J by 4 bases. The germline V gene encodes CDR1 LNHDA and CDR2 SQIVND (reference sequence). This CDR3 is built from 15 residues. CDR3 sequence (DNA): TGTGCCAGTAGTACGGACAGGCTTCCAGGCTATGGCTACACCTTC. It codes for CASSTDRLPGYGYTF.

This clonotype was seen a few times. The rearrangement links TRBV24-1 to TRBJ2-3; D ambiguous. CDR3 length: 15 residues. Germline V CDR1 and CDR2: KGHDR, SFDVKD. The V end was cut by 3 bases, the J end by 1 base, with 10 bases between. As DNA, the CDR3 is TGTGCCACCAGTGATCCCCCTGGGGGCACAGATACGCAGTATTTT. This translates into CATSDPPGGTDTQYF.

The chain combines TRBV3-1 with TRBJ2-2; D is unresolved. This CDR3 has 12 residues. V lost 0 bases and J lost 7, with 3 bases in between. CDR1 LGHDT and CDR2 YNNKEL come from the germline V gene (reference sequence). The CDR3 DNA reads TGTGCCAGCAGCCAAGAAATCGGGGAGCTGTTTTTT. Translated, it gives CASSQEIGELFF.

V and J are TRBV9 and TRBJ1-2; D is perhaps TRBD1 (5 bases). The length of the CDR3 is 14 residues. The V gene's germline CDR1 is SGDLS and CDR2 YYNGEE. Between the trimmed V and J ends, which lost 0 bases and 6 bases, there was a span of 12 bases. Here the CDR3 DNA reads TGTGCCAGCAGCGTAGAGGGACGAGGAGATGGCTACACCTTC. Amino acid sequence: CASSVEGRGDGYTF.

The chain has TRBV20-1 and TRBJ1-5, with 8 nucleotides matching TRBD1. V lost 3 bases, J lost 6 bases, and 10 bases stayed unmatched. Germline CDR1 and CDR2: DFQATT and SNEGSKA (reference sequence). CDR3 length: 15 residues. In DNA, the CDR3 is TGCAGTGCTAGTTCAGGGACAGGCGGGAGTCAGCCCCAGCATTTT. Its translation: CSASSGTGGSQPQHF.